Sequencing of this T cell receptor (beta chain) was carried out in a study of post-analysis software for immune sequencing data. As regards this clonotype: Its specificity is unknown.

Libraries were made from TCR beta cDNA, and they carried unique molecular identifiers. Each CDR3 protein gets one entry after TCRdb re-called the PCR reads with MiXCR. The top ten hold 9.5% to 13% of the sample, which has fewer than 600,000 distinct CDR3 sequences, 45% seen once. The length of the CDR3 is 11 residues. Trimming left V 0 bases short and J 9 bases short, with 6 bases between. Germline V gives CDR1 GTSNPN, CDR2 SVGIG (reference sequence). The study's findings and limits: A few TRBV segments were significantly more frequent in patients than in controls. TRBV5-6, TRBV5-1 and TRBV20-1 were among these segments.

Sequences were obtained from blood. The chain combines TRBV30 with TRBJ2-1, with unresolved D. This receptor was identified in a girl aged 5-17 years with multiple sclerosis. The CDR3 nucleotides read TGTGCCTGGAGTGTGAAGCGTGAGCAGTTCTTC. The encoded protein is CAWSVKREQFF.